The T cell receptor beta chain described here comes from a study of T-cell memory formation after mild COVID-19. General observations from the study: Balance between CD4 and CD8 was seen in clones contracting day 15 to 85, and a CD4+ lean was seen in later expanders. For second-wave clones that peaked at day 37, SARS-CoV-2 specificity went unverified. The study detected some responding clones in pre-infection memory, suggesting cross-reactive memory joined.

To note about this clonotype: Its cognate antigen is unknown.

MiXCR, applied by TCRdb to the 5' RACE reads, yields one record per CDR3 protein. This repertoire shows about 500,000 distinct CDR3 sequences, about a fifth found once; its top ten account for around 13%. Germline V CDR1 and CDR2: DFQATT, SNEGSKA (reference sequence). V gave up 1 base and J gave up 0 bases, with 15 bases separating them. This CDR3 comprises 16 residues. Specimen: PBMCs or a T cell subset sorted from them (not recorded which). V usage is TRBV20-1 and J usage is TRBJ1-1, with D perhaps matching TRBD1 (6 bases). The sequence derives from an adult woman who had mild COVID-19 (a few samples of this study predate the infection). Cell type and time point are not known. CDR3 in amino acids: CSARAGARGVNTEAFF. The CDR3 nucleotides are TGCAGTGCTAGAGCAGGGGCCCGCGGGGTGAACACTGAAGCTTTCTTT.